At least ten counts were recorded for the clone carrying this T cell receptor (beta chain). The entry originates in a study of Graves' ophthalmopathy and Graves' hyperthyroidism. Isolation of PBMCs was performed using 8 to 10 ml of fresh peripheral blood. The V gene's germline CDR1 is DFQATT and CDR2 SNEGSKA (reference sequence). V lost 3 bases to trimming and J lost 3 bases, with 8 bases between them. The CDR3 covers 12 residues. From RNA, the CDR3 regions of TCR beta chains were amplified and sequenced. An initial RT-PCR round employing HTBI primers preceded a second-round multiplex PCR. TCRdb fed the multiplex PCR reads into MiXCR, producing one record per CDR3 protein. The sample contains 500,000 to 700,000 distinct CDR3 sequences, 22% of which appear only once.

This chain uses TRBV20-1 with TRBJ1-2, with a possible D match to TRBD1 (6 bases). Sample: peripheral blood. The clonotype was recovered from a woman younger than 30 with stable Graves' hyperthyroidism. Some clones in this sample may be carry-over from other donors' samples. Written as DNA, the CDR3 is TGCAGTGCTAGGACAGGTCACTATGGCTACACCTTC. Its protein is CSARTGHYGYTF.